Below, one T cell receptor beta chain is given with its context. It has no known antigen specificity. No base quality values were provided; no much bigger clone lies one nucleotide off. The sample originates from a study of T cell responses to AZD1222 COVID-19 vaccine (dated by TCRdb to about 2021). Describing the broader study: A total of under 250 trial participants underwent TCR sequencing, of whom about 210 had received two doses of AZD1222 and about 25 had received two doses of the MenACWY control vaccine. Trial participants were enrolled by age into 18-55, 56-69 and 70-plus year subgroups, with about 150, 28 and 57 TCR-sequenced participants respectively. Study-wide conclusions, independent of this receptor: After two AZD1222 doses, both the breadth and the depth of spike-specific TCRs were significantly higher than at day 0 and than in MenACWY recipients. Conclusions about previously exposed vaccinees are limited, since just 5 to 7 AZD1222 recipients were seropositive for SARS-CoV-2 at baseline. Participants were mostly white British, with more females than males. The authors suggested clonal diversity may have been underestimated. Because no day 14 peak-response samples were available, the repertoires could be characterized only after the peak T cell response. The 56-69-year group was small, and its depth increase did not reach significance, likely because of low power. Epitopes outside the regions mutated in the B.1.351 and B.1.1.7 variants were reportedly recognized by nearly half of the unique spike-specific TCRs. CD4 TCRs associated with the vaccine covered the entire spike protein, and the dominant responses were in regions 160-218 and 743-854.

Measured from the cysteine to the phenylalanine, the CDR3 is 12 residues long. This entry keeps only the CDR3 DNA: 36 bases, framed from base 1. From V the trimming removes 7 bases and from J it removes 3 bases, while the gene matches leave 2 bases of the junction unaccounted for. Looking up the germline V gene yields CDR1 SQVTM and CDR2 ANQGSEA. Interpreted using the paper, the time point label stands for: about 28 days (+/-7) after the second vaccine dose. AZD1222 recipients whose second dose came at about 4 weeks and those whose second dose came at about 12 weeks were combined into one group, since spike-specific TCR depth and breadth did not differ between the two schedules. Vaccinee samples were obtained from the UK trials COV001 and COV002, which included a single-blind randomized controlled phase 2/3 trial of AZD1222 (ChAdOx1 nCoV-19) in healthy adults. Trial participant PBMC samples were collected at day 0 and day 28 after the second dose for TCRbeta chain sequencing.

The CDR3 regions of human TCRbeta chains were subjected to immunosequencing. The paper's data handling went like this. TCRs in the repertoires were matched against a reference library of SARS-CoV-2-specific TCRs that had been generated with the MIRA antigen-specificity platform. Breadth meant the fraction of unique TCRs that were SARS-CoV-2-associated, whereas depth meant the fraction of total T cells that were SARS-CoV-2-associated. Each spike-specific TCR was assigned to its reactive spike region and to a CD4 or CD8 class using the MIRA data. Log10-transformed breadth and depth values were compared by one-way ANOVA with Sidak's multiple comparisons tests. Entries here come from immuneACCESS through TCRdb and include only in-frame sequences with V and J called. Some clones fail to appear in such tables; in the studies checked, an unresolved V gene covers under half of the shortfall, and the cause of the remainder is unknown. V, J and clone size derive from that table, while D and trimming were established from the DNA sequence. The sample includes fewer than 90,000 clones, with over 75% observed a single time. Of the sample, around 5.5% falls within the top ten clones.

The sequence came from an adult who received the AZD1222 COVID-19 vaccine. The sequence is built from TRBV29-1 and TRBJ1-1; a stretch of 10 junction bases matches TRBD1. The sequences come from peripheral blood, collected 28 days after the second AZD1222 dose. CDR3 protein: CSGDRGDTEAFF. The DNA sequence is as follows: TGCAGCGGGGACAGGGGCGACACTGAAGCTTTCTTT.